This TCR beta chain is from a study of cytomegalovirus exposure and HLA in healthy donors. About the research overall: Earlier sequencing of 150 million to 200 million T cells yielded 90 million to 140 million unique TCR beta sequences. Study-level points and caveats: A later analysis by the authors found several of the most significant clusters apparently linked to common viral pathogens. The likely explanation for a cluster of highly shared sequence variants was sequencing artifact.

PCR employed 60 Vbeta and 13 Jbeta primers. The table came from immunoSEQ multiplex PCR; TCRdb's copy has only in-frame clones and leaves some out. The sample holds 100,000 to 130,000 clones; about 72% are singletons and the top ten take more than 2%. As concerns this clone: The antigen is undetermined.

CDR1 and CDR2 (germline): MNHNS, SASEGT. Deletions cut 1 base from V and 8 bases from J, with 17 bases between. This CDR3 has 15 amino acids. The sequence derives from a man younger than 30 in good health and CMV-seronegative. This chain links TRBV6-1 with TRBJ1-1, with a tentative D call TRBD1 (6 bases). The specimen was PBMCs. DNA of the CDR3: TGTGCCAGCAGTGAAGTGGGGGCCGGGTTAGGCGAAGCTTTCTTT. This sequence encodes CASSEVGAGLGEAFF.